The clone carrying this TCR beta chain was counted at least ten times. Antigen: not known. TCRdb re-analysed the 5' RACE reads in MiXCR, keeping a single row per CDR3 protein. The data show more than 150,000 distinct CDR3 sequences, 15% to 20% seen once. This entry is derived from a study of CD8 T cells in ankylosing spondylitis. Study-wide points: Matched ankylosing spondylitis synovial fluid reportedly showed significant enrichment of disease-linked clones. In reactive arthritis synovial fluid and blood, some motif variants had been reported before. Seemingly distinctive of ankylosing spondylitis blood was a TCR beta motif formed by eight highly homologous variants.

The CDR3 has 16 residues. V gave up 4 bases and J gave up 5 bases; unmatched junction bases: 13. Germline CDR1 SGHDN, CDR2 FVKESK. This chain uses TRBV14 with TRBJ2-7, with 8 bases that match TRBD1. The clonotype comes from a male donor under 30 with ankylosing spondylitis or in good health (not recorded which). Sequencing was carried out using blood, either unsorted or a sorted T cell fraction (not recorded which). The CDR3 spells CASSPGGLRGPHEQYF. The CDR3 nucleotides read TGTGCCAGCAGCCCCGGAGGGCTCAGGGGGCCGCACGAGCAGTACTTC.